The 27 T cell receptor beta chains reported below all come from one sample, sequenced in a study of regulatory T cells in long-lasting Graves disease. Arm-PCR of CDR3 regions and iRepertoire HTBI primers were the basis on which TCR beta libraries were built. From the multiplex PCR reads, TCRdb called clonotypes with MiXCR, one entry per CDR3 protein. The table has hundreds of thousands of distinct CDR3 sequences, about 15% seen once. Noted time point: newly diagnosed GD, antithyroid drugs for less than 3 months. TCR sequences were obtained from RNA taken from PBMCs. These same data were also listed under a study on T cells in Graves' hyperthyroidism and ophthalmopathy.

The material sequenced was peripheral blood mononuclear cells (PBMCs), taken at new diagnosis, from a patient treated with antithyroid drugs. The receptors derive from a woman aged 40 to 55 with Graves disease.

Concerning this clonotype itself: A read error may explain this, as a much larger clone is one base away. The chain has TRBV7-2 and TRBJ1-4; TRBD1 agrees at 9 bases. Germline-derived CDR1 and CDR2 are SGHTA and FQGNSA. The CDR3 is made up of 15 amino acids. The CDR3 DNA sequence: TGTGCCGGCAGCCCCCGGACAGGGGAATATGAAAAACTGTTTTTT. It yields the protein CAGSPRTGEYEKLFF.

At least ten counts were recorded for this clonotype. This chain uses TRBV28 with TRBJ2-5; perhaps TRBD1 as D (5 bases). V lost 5 bases and J lost 2, with 12 bases in between. The CDR3 has 14 amino acids. Per the germline V gene, CDR1 is MDHEN and CDR2 is SYDVKM. CDR3 in amino acids: CASSLPGWQETQYF. CDR3 nucleotides: TGTGCCAGCAGTCTACCAGGGTGGCAAGAGACCCAGTACTTC.

This clonotype was seen many times. The rearrangement uses TRBV19 and TRBJ2-1, with 8 bases lining up with TRBD2. This CDR3 contains 14 residues. Germline V gene data show CDR1 as LNHDA and CDR2 as SQIVND (reference sequence). The ends lost 3 bases at V and 9 bases at J; junction bases unmatched: 7. CDR3 amino acids: CASSMGLEDSEQFF. DNA of the CDR3: TGTGCCAGTAGTATGGGACTAGAGGACAGTGAGCAGTTCTTC.

This clonotype was recorded at least ten times. This chain uses TRBV11-3 with TRBJ2-7; 7 positions match TRBD1. From germline, CDR1 is SGHNT and CDR2 YENEEA. Trimming took 0 bases from V and 1 from J; bases not matched to a gene: 3. The CDR3 spans 15 residues. The CDR3 here is CASSLDLDRSYEQYF. In nucleotides, the CDR3 is TGTGCCAGCAGCTTAGATCTGGACAGGTCCTACGAGCAGTACTTC.

This clonotype occurred many times. The chain carries TRBV11-2 and TRBJ2-3, with a possible D match to TRBD2 (5 bases). Between the trimmed V and J ends, which lost 5 bases and 4 bases, there was a span of 16 bases. The CDR3 sequence is 15 residues long. Germline V gene data show CDR1 as SGHAT and CDR2 as FQNNGV. CDR3 loop: CASSLPVGESDTQYF. The CDR3 region has the DNA TGTGCCAGCAGCCTTCCGGTTGGGGAGTCAGATACGCAGTATTTT.

This clonotype was seen many times. J is TRBJ2-6 and V is TRBV10-3; TRBD1 matches 7 bases. The CDR3 sequence is 18 residues long. Germline V gene lookup returns CDR1 ENHRY and CDR2 SYGVKD. Trimming cost V 6 bases and J 4 bases; bases outside gene matches: 15. CDR3 in amino acids: CAISPGRQGAAGANVLTF. The DNA for the CDR3 is TGTGCCATCAGCCCCGGTAGACAGGGTGCCGCCGGGGCCAACGTCCTGACTTTC.

In its sample, this clonotype was seen a few times. This could be a read error, since a much larger clone is one nucleotide away. The gene calls are TRBV2 and TRBJ2-3; D uncertain. Germline V lookup: CDR1 SNHLY, CDR2 FYNNEI. The CDR3 contains 12 residues. V dropped 6 bases and J dropped 9 bases, with 13 bases sitting between them. The CDR3 sequence is CASRPRFETQYF. In nucleotides, the CDR3 is TGTGCCAGCAGGCCGAGATTCGAGACGCAGTATTTT.

V and J are TRBV5-5 and TRBJ2-1; D not certain. V lost 2 bases and J lost 3, with 18 bases in between. Germline V gives CDR1 SGHKS, CDR2 YYEKEE (reference sequence). This CDR3 is built from 17 residues. The CDR3 bases are TGTGCCAGCAGCTTAAAGCCCCCGACCCAAAGCTACAATGAGCAGTTCTTC. As protein: CASSLKPPTQSYNEQFF.

The gene calls are TRBV27 and TRBJ2-3; D ambiguous. Germline CDR1 is MNHEY and CDR2 is SMNVEV (reference sequence). Trimming stripped 3 bases from V and 3 bases from J, with 7 bases between. The length of the CDR3 is 13 residues. This chain's CDR3 is CASSFSLTDTQYF. The CDR3 nucleotides read TGTGCCAGCAGTTTCAGCCTAACAGATACGCAGTATTTT.

V and J are TRBV12-3 or TRBV12-4 and TRBJ1-2; TRBD1 matches at 7 bases. V was clipped by 2 bases and J by 6 bases; unmatched bases: 12. This CDR3 region has 16 residues. CDR3 sequence reads: CASSLRFEGAQNGYTF. The DNA of the CDR3 is TGTGCCAGCAGTTTAAGGTTTGAGGGGGCTCAAAATGGCTACACCTTC.

On this clonotype: This may be a read error, as it is one base from a much larger clone. This sequence joins TRBV6-2 or TRBV6-3 and TRBJ2-1; TRBD2 agrees at 12 bases. The CDR3 spans 14 residues. The germline CDR1 and CDR2 sequences are MNHEY and SVGEGT. Trimming removed 3 bases from V and 9 bases from J; junction bases left unmatched: 3. The CDR3 DNA is TGTGCCAGCAGTTATCTAGCGGGAGGGGGTGAGCAGTTCTTC. It yields the protein CASSYLAGGGEQFF.

This clonotype appeared many times. The chain links TRBV7-3 to TRBJ2-3, with 15 bases matching TRBD2. V shed 5 bases and J 3 bases; nucleotides not matched to a gene: 18. CDR1 is SGHTA, CDR2 FQGTGA, per germline. The CDR3 covers 21 residues. In DNA form, the CDR3 reads TGTGCCAGCAGCGCCCAGGGGATGGGACTAGCGGGAGGATATGGGACAGATACGCAGTATTTT. It translates to CASSAQGMGLAGGYGTDTQYF.

The rearrangement joins TRBV12-3 or TRBV12-4 to TRBJ1-2; TRBD1 agrees at 9 bases. Trimming cost V 5 bases and J 8 bases; bases outside gene matches: 6. The CDR3 loop spans 13 amino acids. The CDR3: CASSKQGARGYTF. In nucleotides, the CDR3 is TGTGCCAGCAGTAAACAGGGGGCAAGGGGCTACACCTTC.

There are a few counts of this clonotype. The genes are TRBV12-5 and TRBJ1-2; no clear D gene. The germline CDR1 and CDR2 sequences are LGHNT and FRNRAP. CDR3 length equals 13 residues. V lost 2 bases, J lost 5 bases, and 9 bases lay in between. The CDR3 nucleotides are TGTGCTAGTGGTTTGCGCAATAGGTATGGCTACACCTTC. Encoded protein: CASGLRNRYGYTF. Looking up the rest from reference TRBV12-5 and TRBJ1-2 gives the full variable domain: DARVTQTPRHKVTEMGQEVTMRCQPILGHNTVFWYRQTMMQGLELLAYFRNRAPLDDSGMPKDRFSAEMPDATLATLKIQPSEPRDSAVYFCASGLRNRYGYTFGSGTRLTVV.

This clonotype was picked up many times. The chain employs TRBV7-9 and TRBJ2-2; TRBD1 might be the D (6 bases). From germline, CDR1 is SEHNR and CDR2 FQNEAQ (reference sequence). CDR3 length: 15 residues. V lost 5 bases and J lost 4, with 14 bases in between. CDR3 bases: TGTGCCAGCAGCCTCCAGGGGACATCCACCGGGGAGCTGTTTTTT. It is translated as CASSLQGTSTGELFF.

This clonotype was counted at least ten times. The rearrangement links TRBV7-9 to TRBJ1-2; D not resolved. Trimming left V 1 base short and J 3 bases short, with 12 bases between. The CDR3 spans 15 residues. Per the germline V gene, CDR1 is SEHNR and CDR2 is FQNEAQ (reference sequence). This chain's CDR3 is CASSLDRGEYYGYTF. The CDR3 DNA follows: TGTGCCAGCAGCTTAGACCGCGGGGAATACTATGGCTACACCTTC.

This clonotype came up many times. The V gene is TRBV2, the J gene TRBJ1-1; the match to TRBD1 covers 9 bases. The germline CDR1 and CDR2 sequences are SNHLY and FYNNEI. This CDR3 region has 14 residues. V shed 7 bases and J 4 bases; nucleotides not matched to a gene: 7. The CDR3 reads CASKRDREITEAFF. CDR3 bases: TGTGCCAGCAAGAGGGACAGGGAAATCACTGAAGCTTTCTTT.

The rearrangement joins TRBV20-1 to TRBJ2-4; tentatively, D is TRBD2 (6 bases). The CDR3 is made up of 15 amino acids. Trimming left V 5 bases short and J 7 bases short, with 21 bases between. Germline lookup yields CDR1 DFQATT and CDR2 SNEGSKA (reference sequence). The CDR3, as DNA: TGCAGTGCTCCCGGGTGGCTGGGCGGGGTGAACATTCAGTACTTC. It is translated as CSAPGWLGGVNIQYF.

In this sample, this clonotype turned up many times. The V gene is TRBV11-2, the J gene TRBJ1-1; D is undetermined. Germline CDR1 SGHAT, CDR2 FQNNGV. The length of the CDR3 is 12 residues. The V gene lost 5 bases and the J gene lost 7 bases, with 11 bases spanning the gap. The CDR3 sequence: CASSPLGVEAFF. The CDR3 nucleotides are TGTGCCAGCAGCCCCCTCGGCGTTGAAGCTTTCTTT.

This clonotype has just a few counts. V usage is TRBV7-6 and J usage is TRBJ2-1; weak D call: TRBD1 (5 bases). Trimming stripped 3 bases from V and 8 bases from J, with 14 bases between. The CDR3 length is 14 residues. Germline V gene data show CDR1 as SGHVS and CDR2 as FNYEAQ. CDR3: CASSLLPGPHEQFF. CDR3 nucleotide sequence: TGTGCCAGCAGCTTGCTCCCAGGGCCACATGAGCAGTTCTTC.

A few counts support this clonotype. The chain is built from TRBV19 and TRBJ1-2; D ambiguous. Germline CDR1 LNHDA, CDR2 SQIVND (reference sequence). The CDR3 totals 14 residues. Trimming left V 5 bases short and J 2 bases short, with 12 bases between. The CDR3 is CASSLSLANYGYTF. The DNA of the CDR3 is TGTGCCAGTAGTCTTAGCCTGGCGAACTATGGCTACACCTTC. Filled out from reference TRBV19 and TRBJ1-2, the complete variable domain reads DGGITQSPKYLFRKEGQNVTLSCEQNLNHDAMYWYRQDPGQGLRLIYYSQIVNDFQKGDIAEGYSVSREKKESFPLTVTSAQKNPTAFYLCASSLSLANYGYTFGSGTRLTVV.

In this sample, this clonotype turned up many times. This CDR3 is CASRLGTTSYEQYF. The CDR3 DNA follows: TGTGCCAGCAGGCTCGGGACAACTTCCTACGAGCAGTACTTC. The chain has TRBV27 and TRBJ2-7; D may be TRBD1 (6 bases). The V and J ends lost 6 bases and 1 base respectively, with 13 bases between them. The CDR3 runs 14 residues. Germline V gives CDR1 MNHEY, CDR2 SMNVEV (reference sequence).

At least ten counts were recorded for this clonotype. This CDR3 is CASSPQVQETQYF. CDR3 bases: TGTGCCAGCTCACCACAAGTCCAAGAGACCCAGTACTTC. The chain carries TRBV18 and TRBJ2-5; D is ambiguous. Deletions cut 1 base from V and 1 base from J, with 4 bases between. The CDR3 loop spans 13 amino acids. Germline V gene lookup returns CDR1 KGHSH and CDR2 LQKENI.

This clonotype was counted ten times or more. The V call is TRBV6-5, the J call TRBJ2-7; TRBD2 matches 15 bases. This CDR3 has 19 amino acids. V lost 0 bases and J lost 3; bases outside the gene matches: 9. Looked up from germline, CDR1 is MNHEY and CDR2 is SVGAGI. In nucleotides, the CDR3 is TGTGCCAGCAGTTACTCACCGGGACTAGCGGGAGGAGTAGACTACGAGCAGTACTTC. Protein sequence: CASSYSPGLAGGVDYEQYF.

As concerns this clonotype: This may stem from a read error, because a much larger clone lies one nucleotide away. This sequence joins TRBV7-9 and TRBJ2-7; a weak D match, TRBD2 (5 bases). Germline V gives CDR1 SEHNR, CDR2 FQNEAQ (reference sequence). CDR3 size: 13 residues. The CDR3 nucleotides are TGTGCCAGCAGCCTACTAGGCTCCTACGTGCAGTACTTC. It translates to CASSLLGSYVQYF.

The chain employs TRBV5-6 and TRBJ2-3; 9 bases line up with TRBD1. Losses at the gene ends were 2 bases for V and 6 bases for J; bases not matched to a gene: 10. This CDR3 spans 16 amino acids. Germline V gives CDR1 SGHDT, CDR2 YYEEEE. This CDR3 reads CASSFSGQGLGDTQYF. DNA of the CDR3: TGTGCCAGCAGCTTTTCCGGACAGGGGTTAGGGGATACGCAGTATTTT.

The rearrangement joins TRBV11-2 to TRBJ2-1, with 14 bases that match TRBD2. The CDR3 runs 18 residues. Germline CDR1 reads SGHAT; CDR2 reads FQNNGV. Losses at the gene ends were 5 bases for V and 0 bases for J; bases not matched to a gene: 6. The chain's CDR3 is CASSRGTSGGSSYNEQFF. CDR3 sequence (DNA): TGTGCCAGCAGCCGAGGGACTAGCGGGGGCAGCTCCTACAATGAGCAGTTCTTC.